The clone carrying this T cell receptor (beta chain) occurred once. Its antigen is undetermined. Clones were read by immunoSEQ multiplex PCR, and TCRdb kept only the in-frame ones, dropping some. Here the sample spans a few hundred thousand clones, 87% being singletons. The data belong to a study of shared clonotypes between healthy human individuals. Study findings and constraints: Between several donors, naive CD4 clonotypes were shared at a level of about 5%. Only blood was sampled, and tissue TCR repertoires likely differ from blood ones. Larger estimated richness was generally seen in naive subsets than in memory subsets. Generation probabilities of non-shared clonotypes were lower (relative to those shared by all four donors).

The sequencing input was memory CD8+ T cells sorted from blood. Specified subset: CD45RO+ cells pooled with CCR7-negative TemRA cells. The origin of this receptor is a man younger than 35 in good health.

DNA for the CDR3: TGCGCCAGCAGCTCCCATGTTGGACTTAACCCTGAAGCTTTCTTT. Translated: CASSSHVGLNPEAFF. The chain joins TRBV5-1 to TRBJ1-1, with unresolved D. This CDR3 has 15 residues. Trimming shortened V by 3 bases and J by 6 bases, and 18 bases separated the two germline ends. Germline CDR1 and CDR2: SGHRS and YFSETQ.